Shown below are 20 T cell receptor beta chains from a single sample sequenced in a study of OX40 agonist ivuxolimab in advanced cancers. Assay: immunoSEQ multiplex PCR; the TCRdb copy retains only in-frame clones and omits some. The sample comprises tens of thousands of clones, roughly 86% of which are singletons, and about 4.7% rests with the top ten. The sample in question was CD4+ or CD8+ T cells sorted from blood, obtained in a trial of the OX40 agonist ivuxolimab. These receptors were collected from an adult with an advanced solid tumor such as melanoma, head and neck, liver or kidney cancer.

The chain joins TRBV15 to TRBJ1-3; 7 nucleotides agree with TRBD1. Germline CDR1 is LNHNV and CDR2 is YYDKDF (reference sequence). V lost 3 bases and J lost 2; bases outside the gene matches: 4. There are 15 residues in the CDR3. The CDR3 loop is CATSSDRVTGNTIYF. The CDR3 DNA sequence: TGTGCCACCAGCAGCGACAGGGTTACTGGAAACACCATATATTTT.

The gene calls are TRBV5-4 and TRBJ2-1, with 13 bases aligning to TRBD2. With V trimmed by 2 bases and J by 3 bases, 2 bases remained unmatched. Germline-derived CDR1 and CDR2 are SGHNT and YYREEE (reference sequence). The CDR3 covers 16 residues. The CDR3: CASSFGTSGDYNEQFF. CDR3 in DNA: TGTGCCAGCAGCTTCGGGACTAGCGGGGACTACAATGAGCAGTTCTTC.

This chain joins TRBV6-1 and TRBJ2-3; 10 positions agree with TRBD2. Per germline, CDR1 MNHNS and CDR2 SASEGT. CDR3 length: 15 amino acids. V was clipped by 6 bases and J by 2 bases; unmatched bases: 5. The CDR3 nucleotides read TGTGCCAGCAGGGTAGCGGGGGGTAACACAGATACGCAGTATTTT. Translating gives CASRVAGGNTDTQYF.

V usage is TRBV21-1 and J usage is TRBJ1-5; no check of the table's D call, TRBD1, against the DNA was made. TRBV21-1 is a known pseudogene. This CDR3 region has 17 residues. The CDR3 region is CASSKDREEHSNQPQHF. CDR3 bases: TGTGCCAGCAGCAAGGACAGGGAGGAGCATAGCAATCAGCCCCAGCATTTT.

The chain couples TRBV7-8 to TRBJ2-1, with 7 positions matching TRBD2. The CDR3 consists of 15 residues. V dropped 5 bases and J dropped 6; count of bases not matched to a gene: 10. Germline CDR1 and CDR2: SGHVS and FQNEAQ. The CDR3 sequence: CASSRPLGLGNEQFF. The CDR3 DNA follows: TGTGCCAGCAGCCGTCCCCTAGGACTAGGCAATGAGCAGTTCTTC.

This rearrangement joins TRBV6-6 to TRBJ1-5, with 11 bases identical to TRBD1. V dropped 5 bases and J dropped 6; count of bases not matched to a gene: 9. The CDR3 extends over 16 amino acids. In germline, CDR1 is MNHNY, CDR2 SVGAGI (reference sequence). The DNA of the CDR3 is TGTGCCAGCAGTCGAGGACAGGGGGCGAGGTTTCAGCCCCAGCATTTT. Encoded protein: CASSRGQGARFQPQHF.

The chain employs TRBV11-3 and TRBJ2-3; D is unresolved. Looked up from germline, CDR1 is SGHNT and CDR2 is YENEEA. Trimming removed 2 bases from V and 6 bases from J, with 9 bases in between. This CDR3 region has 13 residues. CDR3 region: CASSLFTADTQYF. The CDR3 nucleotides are TGTGCCAGCAGCTTATTCACGGCCGATACGCAGTATTTT.

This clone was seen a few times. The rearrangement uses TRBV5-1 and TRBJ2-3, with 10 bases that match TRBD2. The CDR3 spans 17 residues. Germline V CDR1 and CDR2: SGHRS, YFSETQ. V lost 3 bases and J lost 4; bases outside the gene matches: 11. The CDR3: CASSSNLAGVIPDTQYF. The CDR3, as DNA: TGCGCCAGCAGCTCAAACCTAGCGGGAGTAATCCCAGATACGCAGTATTTT.

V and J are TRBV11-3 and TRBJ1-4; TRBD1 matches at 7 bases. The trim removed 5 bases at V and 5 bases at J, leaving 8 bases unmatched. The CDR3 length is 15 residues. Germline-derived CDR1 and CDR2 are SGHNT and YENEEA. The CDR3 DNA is TGTGCCAGCAGCGCAGGGACAGTTCCAAATGAAAAACTGTTTTTT. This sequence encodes CASSAGTVPNEKLFF.

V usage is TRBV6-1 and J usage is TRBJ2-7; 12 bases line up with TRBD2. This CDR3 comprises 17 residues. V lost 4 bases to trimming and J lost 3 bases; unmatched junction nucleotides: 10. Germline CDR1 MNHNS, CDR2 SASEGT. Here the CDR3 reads CASSAGTSGSNLYEQYV. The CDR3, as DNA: TGTGCCAGCAGTGCCGGGACTAGCGGGTCAAATCTCTACGAGCAGTACGTC.

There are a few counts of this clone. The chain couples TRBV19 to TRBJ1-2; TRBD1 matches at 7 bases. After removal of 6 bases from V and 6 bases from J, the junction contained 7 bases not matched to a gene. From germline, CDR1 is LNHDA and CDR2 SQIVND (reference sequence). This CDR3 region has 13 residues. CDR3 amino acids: CASSWTGDHGYTF. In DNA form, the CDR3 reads TGTGCCAGTAGCTGGACAGGAGACCATGGCTACACCTTC.

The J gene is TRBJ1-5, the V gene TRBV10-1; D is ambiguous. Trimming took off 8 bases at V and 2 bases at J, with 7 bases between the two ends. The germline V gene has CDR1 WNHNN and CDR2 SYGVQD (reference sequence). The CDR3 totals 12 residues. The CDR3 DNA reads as TGCGCCAGCGGCCAGGGCAATCAGCCCCAGCATTTT. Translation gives CASGQGNQPQHF.

CDR3: CASSQVGGNEKLFF. Written as DNA, the CDR3 is TGTGCCAGCAGCCAAGTGGGGGGGAATGAAAAACTGTTTTTT. This rearrangement joins TRBV4-2 to TRBJ1-4, with D tentatively TRBD1 (5 bases). Germline CDR1 LGHNA, CDR2 YNFKEQ. The CDR3 extends over 14 amino acids. Between the trimmed V and J ends, which lost 1 base and 5 bases, there was a span of 8 bases.

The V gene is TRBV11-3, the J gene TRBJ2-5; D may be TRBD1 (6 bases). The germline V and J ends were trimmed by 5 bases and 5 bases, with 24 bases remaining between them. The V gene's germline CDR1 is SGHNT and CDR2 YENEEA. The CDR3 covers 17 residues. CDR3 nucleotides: TGTGCCAGCAGCCACAATACTCCAACCAGGGGTTCGGAGACCCAGTACTTC. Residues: CASSHNTPTRGSETQYF.

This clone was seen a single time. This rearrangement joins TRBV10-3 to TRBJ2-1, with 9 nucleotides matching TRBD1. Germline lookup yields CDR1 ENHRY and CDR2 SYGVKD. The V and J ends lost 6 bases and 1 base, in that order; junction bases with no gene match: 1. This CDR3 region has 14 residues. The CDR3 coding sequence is TGTGCCATCAGAGGACAGGGGTCCTACAATGAGCAGTTCTTC. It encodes CAIRGQGSYNEQFF.

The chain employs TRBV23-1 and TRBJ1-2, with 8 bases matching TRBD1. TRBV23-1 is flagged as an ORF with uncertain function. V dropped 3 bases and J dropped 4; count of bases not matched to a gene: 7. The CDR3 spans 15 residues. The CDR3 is CASSHVQGGIYGYTF. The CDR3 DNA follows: TGCGCCAGCAGTCATGTACAGGGGGGAATCTATGGCTACACCTTC.

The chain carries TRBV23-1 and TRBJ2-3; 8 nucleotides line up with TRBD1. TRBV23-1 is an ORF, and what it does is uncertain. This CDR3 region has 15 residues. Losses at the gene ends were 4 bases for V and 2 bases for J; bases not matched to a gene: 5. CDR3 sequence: CASSPHRGDTDTQYF. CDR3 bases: TGCGCCAGCAGTCCCCACAGGGGGGACACAGATACGCAGTATTTT.

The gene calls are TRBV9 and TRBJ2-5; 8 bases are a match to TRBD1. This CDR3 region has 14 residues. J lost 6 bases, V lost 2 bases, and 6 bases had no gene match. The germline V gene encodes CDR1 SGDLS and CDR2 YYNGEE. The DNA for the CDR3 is TGTGCCAGCAGCGTTCTCCAGGGGGCTCAGACCCAGTACTTC. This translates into CASSVLQGAQTQYF.

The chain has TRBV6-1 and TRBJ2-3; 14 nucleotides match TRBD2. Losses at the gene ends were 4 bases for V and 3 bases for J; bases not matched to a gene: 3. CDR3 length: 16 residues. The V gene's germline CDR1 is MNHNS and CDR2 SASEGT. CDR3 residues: CASSGLAGGRTDTQYF. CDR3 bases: TGTGCCAGCAGTGGACTAGCGGGAGGGCGGACAGATACGCAGTATTTT.

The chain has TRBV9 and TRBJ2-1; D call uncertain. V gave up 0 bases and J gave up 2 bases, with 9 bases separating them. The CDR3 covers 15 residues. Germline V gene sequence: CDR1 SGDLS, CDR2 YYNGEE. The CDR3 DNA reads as TGTGCCAGCAGCGTAGGCGACGGAGCCTACAATGAGCAGTTCTTC. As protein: CASSVGDGAYNEQFF.